What follows describes a single T cell receptor beta chain. This clone occurred once. Its antigen is currently not known. Within one base of it there is no much larger clone, and no base qualities were kept. Patients with a history of autoimmune disease or receiving systemic immunosuppression were excluded from the trial. Peripheral blood for TCR sequencing was collected from all dose cohorts at baseline, on cycle 4 day 1, and on cycle 7 day 1. The samples were taken from a phase I, first-in-human, multicenter, open-label dose-escalation trial of ivuxolimab. Adults with locally advanced or metastatic head and neck squamous cell, hepatocellular, melanoma or renal cell carcinoma were enrolled in the trial. Before TCR sequencing, CD4+ and CD8+ T cells were separately sorted from peripheral blood. Genomic DNA was isolated from the sorted cells so that the TCRbeta CDR3 region could be sequenced. TCRbeta CDR3 regions were sequenced using the immunoSEQ Assay. TCRdb carries this immuneACCESS record with in-frame sequences only. Its versions omit some clonotypes, under half of them owing to an unresolved V gene in the studies checked, with the rest unexplained. Present in this sample are roughly 11,000 clones, over 70% of which were seen just once. Around a sixth of the sample lies in the top ten.

The sample comes from a study of OX40 agonist ivuxolimab in advanced cancers. For the wider study: Ivuxolimab was a fully human IgG2 agonistic monoclonal antibody targeting the costimulatory receptor OX40 (CD134). Intravenous ivuxolimab was administered to patients every 2 weeks at six dose levels: 0.01, 0.1, 0.3, 1.5, 3 and 10 mg/kg. Among the approximately 50 dose-escalation patients, about 20 had hepatocellular carcinoma, around 15 melanoma, 9 renal cell carcinoma and 9 head and neck cancer. In the dose-escalation cohort, around four fifths of patients were male, and the mean age was around 65 years with a range of about 20 to 80. Prior anti-PD-1, anti-PD-L1 or anti-CTLA-4 therapy was permitted, and checkpoint inhibitors had been received by approximately 39% of dose-escalation patients. Partial responses occurred in three dose-escalation patients: two with cutaneous melanoma and one with hepatocellular carcinoma. Peripheral TCRbeta sequencing aimed to test whether ivuxolimab altered TCR sequence diversity and caused clonal T-cell expansion. The paper reports the monotherapy dose-escalation portion (N of about 50 patients) of the phase I ivuxolimab trial.

Study-wide findings and limitations: Low levels of normalized T-cell clonal expansion were also seen in some patients who did not respond. After ivuxolimab, expanded clones were on average more numerous among CD8+ T cells than among CD4+ T cells. At doses of 0.1 to 3.0 mg/kg, clonal expansion of both CD4+ and CD8+ T cells in blood was seen between baseline and week 6. Which antigens the clonally expanded peripheral T cells were specific for was not determined. In partial responders in the 0.1-3.0 mg/kg groups, normalized peripheral clonal expansion was found to be among the lowest, especially among CD8+ T cells.

V is clipped by 4 bases and J by 3 bases, and the sequence between their germline boundaries is 10 bases long. The germline V gene encodes CDR1 SEHNR and CDR2 FQNEAQ (reference sequence). From the cysteine up to the phenylalanine, the CDR3 has a length of 14 residues. Of the read, only the CDR3 DNA is kept; its 42 bases are in frame from base 1. Here the sequenced sample was CD4+ or CD8+ T cells sorted from blood, taken in a trial of the OX40 agonist ivuxolimab. Recombination joined TRBV7-9 with TRBJ2-1; tentative D gene TRBD1, with 6 bases matching. The TCR originated in an adult with an advanced solid tumor such as melanoma, head and neck, liver or kidney cancer. The CDR3 reads CASSSGDNYNEQFF. In nucleotides, the sequence is TGTGCCAGCAGCTCAGGGGACAACTACAATGAGCAGTTCTTC.